The 2 T cell receptor beta chains below were found in one sample sequenced in a study of T cells expressing NK-cell markers (TCRdb year 2020). Libraries were made using 5' RACE. The listed sequencing device is Illumina HiSeq 2000. Once TCRdb had reprocessed the reads, it stored one entry per CDR3 protein sequence and supplied no DNA. The table for this sample records 350,000 to 500,000 distinct CDR3 sequences. The ten largest make up 7.3% of the sample. The material sequenced was blood T cells: a sorted CD56 or NKG2C T cell subset, CD4+ or CD8+ T cells, or bulk PBMC T cells (not recorded which). Receptor source: a woman aged 18-70 years in good health.

This chain uses TRBV6-1 with TRBJ2-7; the TCRdb call, TRBD2, lacks DNA for checking. The CDR3 sequence is 13 residues long. Germline CDR1 is MNHNS and CDR2 is SASEGT. The CDR3 sequence is CATGLAGGYEQYF.

The genes are TRBV18 and TRBJ2-6; checking the TCRdb D call of TRBD2 is not possible without DNA. This CDR3 is built from 16 residues. Germline V gives CDR1 KGHSH, CDR2 LQKENI. Here the CDR3 reads CASSPQRGSGANVLTF.